This paragraph reports one TCR beta chain. TCRdb's copy holds only in-frame clones and misses some; the assay was immunoSEQ multiplex PCR. The sample lists more than 85,000 clones, approximately 90% occurring once. The V segment lost 6 bases and the J segment 5 bases; nucleotides outside the gene matches: 14. This CDR3 is 18 amino acids long. CDR1 is LNHDA and CDR2 is SQIVND in the germline V gene (reference sequence). The source of the sample is a study of blood T cell repertoires in COVID-19. The overall study: Sources were T cells, B-cell-depleted T cells, or PBMCs; the material itself was cDNA or gDNA.

The specimen was peripheral blood. The receptor's source is a man in his 70s with acute or convalescent COVID-19. The chain joins TRBV19 to TRBJ2-2; 11 bases match TRBD1. The CDR3 loop reads CASSIVAPGQGATGELFF. CDR3 sequence (DNA): TGTGCCAGTAGCATTGTTGCCCCCGGACAGGGGGCGACCGGGGAGCTGTTTTTT.